These 31 T cell receptor beta chains were sequenced from one sample in a study of T-cell memory formation after mild COVID-19. TCRdb redid the calling of the 5' RACE reads with MiXCR, one entry per CDR3 protein. The sample records around 340,000 distinct CDR3 sequences, about an eighth being singletons. The sample taken for sequencing was PBMCs or a T cell subset sorted from them (not recorded which). Every receptor here comes from a man younger than 30 who had mild COVID-19 (a few samples of this study predate the infection). Cell type and time point are not known.

The genes are TRBV7-2 and TRBJ2-1; 7 nucleotides align to TRBD1. The CDR3 consists of 15 residues. Germline assignment: CDR1 SGHTA and CDR2 FQGNSA. V shed 3 bases and J 3 bases; nucleotides not matched to a gene: 5. CDR3 nucleotides: TGTGCCAGCAGCTTGTCCCGGGACAGCTACAATGAGCAGTTCTTC. Protein: CASSLSRDSYNEQFF.

This clonotype was detected only a few times. The chain is built from TRBV4-3 and TRBJ2-1; tentatively, D is TRBD1 or TRBD2 (5 bases each). V was pared by 4 bases and J by 2 bases, with 12 bases between. This CDR3 has 15 amino acids. Germline V gene sequence: CDR1 LGHNA, CDR2 YSLEER. The CDR3 DNA follows: TGCGCCAGCAGCCCCGAACCGGGGCCCTACAATGAGCAGTTCTTC. It specifies CASSPEPGPYNEQFF.

This clonotype has just a few counts. V usage is TRBV7-6 and J usage is TRBJ2-7, with 9 bases identical to TRBD2. With V trimmed by 5 bases and J by 2 bases, 10 bases remained unmatched. CDR1 and CDR2 from the germline V gene are SGHVS and FNYEAQ. The CDR3 covers 16 residues. The CDR3 DNA is TGTGCCAGCAGCCCCGCGGGGGGGGCAGGCACCTACGAGCAGTACTTC. Amino acid sequence: CASSPAGGAGTYEQYF.

This clonotype has a handful of counts. This chain links TRBV4-1 with TRBJ1-1; D ambiguous. V lost 0 bases and J lost 5, with 13 bases in between. The CDR3 spans 15 residues. CDR1 MGHRA and CDR2 YSYEKL come from the germline V gene. The CDR3 spells CASSQEQWGGTEAFF. CDR3 in DNA: TGCGCCAGCAGCCAAGAGCAGTGGGGAGGGACTGAAGCTTTCTTT.

This clonotype was counted at least ten times. The chain carries TRBV7-2 and TRBJ2-5; D is possibly TRBD1 or TRBD2 (5 bases each). This CDR3 is built from 14 residues. Germline CDR1 SGHTA, CDR2 FQGNSA. Trimming took 4 bases from V and 3 from J, leaving 12 bases between them. Here the CDR3 reads CASSSRDRKETQYF. The CDR3 coding sequence is TGTGCCAGCAGCTCACGGGACCGCAAAGAGACCCAGTACTTC.

In this sample, this clonotype turned up a few times. The chain carries TRBV10-3 and TRBJ1-5; D unresolved. Germline V gene lookup returns CDR1 ENHRY and CDR2 SYGVKD. CDR3 length: 13 residues. V lost 8 bases to trimming and J lost 5 bases, with 13 bases between them. CDR3 DNA sequence: TGTGCCATCTCCAACGTCGGGGATCAGCCCCAGCATTTT. Its protein is CAISNVGDQPQHF.

In its sample, this clonotype was seen a few times. This sequence joins TRBV9 and TRBJ2-1, with 7 bases lining up with TRBD2. Germline CDR1 SGDLS, CDR2 YYNGEE. J gave up 2 bases and V 2 bases, and 13 bases lay outside the gene matches. The CDR3 runs to 18 residues. As DNA, the CDR3 is TGTGCCAGCAGCGTTGCCATTAGCGGGTGGGGCACCTACAATGAGCAGTTCTTC. Protein product: CASSVAISGWGTYNEQFF.

This chain connects TRBV20-1 to TRBJ2-1, with D uncertain. This CDR3 region has 12 residues. V dropped 5 bases and J dropped 8 bases, with 13 bases sitting between them. CDR1 DFQATT and CDR2 SNEGSKA come from the germline V gene (reference sequence). CDR3 protein: CSADLNGDEQFF. CDR3 DNA: TGCAGTGCTGACCTGAATGGGGATGAGCAGTTCTTC.

This chain connects TRBV7-2 to TRBJ1-1; D gene unclear. V was pared by 5 bases and J by 5 bases, with 18 bases between. Per the germline V gene, CDR1 is SGHTA and CDR2 is FQGNSA. This CDR3 comprises 15 residues. CDR3 DNA: TGTGCCAGCAGCCTTGGTGCGTCGGGCGGAACTGAAGCTTTCTTT. Translated, it gives CASSLGASGGTEAFF.

This clonotype was observed a few times. The J gene is TRBJ2-7, the V gene TRBV6-5; D is possibly TRBD2 (6 bases). The germline CDR1 and CDR2 sequences are MNHEY and SVGAGI. The CDR3 contains 15 residues. V dropped 11 bases and J dropped 0 bases, with 20 bases sitting between them. CDR3 in amino acids: CAVGFGSGSSYEQYF. CDR3 coding DNA: TGTGCCGTGGGGTTCGGCAGCGGGTCCTCCTACGAGCAGTACTTC.

The rearrangement joins TRBV24-1 to TRBJ2-3; 10 nucleotides agree with TRBD1. Germline V gene sequence: CDR1 KGHDR, CDR2 SFDVKD. The V segment lost 5 bases and the J segment 3 bases; nucleotides outside the gene matches: 4. The CDR3 spans 15 residues. The CDR3 DNA sequence: TGTGCCACCAGTGTAAGGGGACAGGGGACAGATACGCAGTATTTT. Protein product: CATSVRGQGTDTQYF.

The gene calls are TRBV11-2 and TRBJ1-1; maybe TRBD1 (5 bases). The CDR3 is 13 amino acids. The V gene's germline CDR1 is SGHAT and CDR2 FQNNGV. V was shortened by 8 bases and J by 5 bases, with 15 bases between the two germline ends. CDR3 region: CASRRADGTEAFF. The CDR3 DNA reads TGTGCCAGCCGCAGGGCAGACGGAACTGAAGCTTTCTTT. Based on the CDR3 plus reference TRBV11-2 and TRBJ1-1, the full variable domain is EAGVAQSPRYKIIEKRQSVAFWCNPISGHATLYWYQQILGQGPKLLIQFQNNGVVDDSQLPKDRFSAERLKGVDSTLKIQPAKLEDSAVYLCASRRADGTEAFFGQGTRLTVV.

This clonotype was recorded many times. The CDR3 nucleotides are TGCAGTGCTAGCGGACTAGCGGGGGGGCAAGTCGGGGAGCTGTTTTTT. Translation: CSASGLAGGQVGELFF. The chain couples TRBV20-1 to TRBJ2-2; 15 nucleotides agree with TRBD2. Trimming removed 3 bases from V and 7 bases from J; junction bases left unmatched: 6. This CDR3 is built from 16 residues. Per the germline V gene, CDR1 is DFQATT and CDR2 is SNEGSKA (reference sequence).

The V and J genes are TRBV7-9 and TRBJ2-3; D is unresolved. CDR3 length: 14 residues. The V gene's germline CDR1 is SEHNR and CDR2 FQNEAQ (reference sequence). V lost 5 bases, J lost 0 bases, and 9 bases lay in between. As DNA, the CDR3 is TGTGCCAGCAGCCTCCGTCTTAGCACAGATACGCAGTATTTT. Translation: CASSLRLSTDTQYF.

This clonotype has only a few counts. The chain is built from TRBV6-2 or TRBV6-3 and TRBJ2-5; 7 nucleotides agree with TRBD2. V shed 5 bases and J 5 bases; nucleotides not matched to a gene: 11. CDR3 length: 15 amino acids. Germline CDR1 reads MNHEY; CDR2 reads SVGEGT. In DNA form, the CDR3 reads TGTGCCAGCAGTGGGCCGGGAGGACCGTTGGAGACCCAGTACTTC. Protein: CASSGPGGPLETQYF.

The J gene is TRBJ2-3, the V gene TRBV11-3; perhaps TRBD2 as D (5 bases). This CDR3 has 15 amino acids. Germline CDR1 and CDR2: SGHNT and YENEEA. V was shortened by 5 bases and J by 0 bases, with 12 bases between the two germline ends. CDR3: CASSPLPGSTDTQYF. The CDR3 nucleotides are TGTGCCAGCAGCCCCCTCCCGGGAAGCACAGATACGCAGTATTTT.

There are a few counts of this clonotype. In DNA, the CDR3 is TGTGCCAGCGGCGGCCAGGGGCCCTGGGGCACTGAAGCTTTCTTT. The encoded protein is CASGGQGPWGTEAFF. The chain joins TRBV12-3 or TRBV12-4 to TRBJ1-1, with D possibly being TRBD1 (6 bases). The CDR3 is 15 residues long. Trimming took off 8 bases at V and 4 bases at J, with 20 bases between the two ends.

This clonotype was counted at least ten times. The chain has TRBV7-9 and TRBJ1-1; D gene ambiguous. The CDR3 covers 16 residues. CDR1 and CDR2 (germline): SEHNR, FQNEAQ (reference sequence). Trimming cost V 1 base and J 0 bases, with 12 bases left between them. This CDR3 is CASSLGDPVMNTEAFF. For the CDR3, the DNA is TGTGCCAGCAGCTTAGGTGATCCAGTTATGAACACTGAAGCTTTCTTT.

The V call is TRBV3-1, the J call TRBJ2-5; TRBD1 is a possible D gene (7 bases). This CDR3 region has 15 residues. Germline values: CDR1 LGHDT, CDR2 YNNKEL (reference sequence). Trimming cost V 4 bases and J 2 bases, with 14 bases left between them. The CDR3: CASSLRRDSQETQYF. The CDR3 region has the DNA TGTGCCAGCAGCCTCCGGAGGGACAGTCAAGAGACCCAGTACTTC.

This clonotype was counted a single time. J is TRBJ2-7 and V is TRBV6-5; the D is unclear. V was clipped by 2 bases and J by 2 bases, with 13 bases between them. Germline V gives CDR1 MNHEY, CDR2 SVGAGI. The CDR3 is made up of 15 amino acids. CDR3 nucleotide sequence: TGTGCCAGCAGTTACGGTCCGTTAGGCGCCTACGAGCAGTACGTC. Translation gives CASSYGPLGAYEQYV.

The chain uses TRBV12-3 or TRBV12-4 and TRBJ1-5; TRBD1 matches 11 bases. The CDR3 has 16 residues. Unmatched junction bases numbered 6, after V lost 2 bases and J lost 6 bases. CDR3 nucleotides: TGTGCCAGCAGTTTACCGGACAGGGGGCTTGGTCAGCCCCAGCATTTT. Translation: CASSLPDRGLGQPQHF.

The V call is TRBV7-8, the J call TRBJ1-2; no reliable D call. Germline loops: CDR1 SGHVS, CDR2 FQNEAQ. This CDR3 is 16 amino acids long. V was shortened by 1 base and J by 8 bases, with 20 bases between the two germline ends. The CDR3 here is CASSLGVTSNRGGYTF. In DNA form, the CDR3 reads TGTGCCAGCAGCTTAGGCGTGACTTCCAACAGAGGGGGCTACACCTTC. Full variable domain (rest looked up from reference TRBV7-8 and TRBJ1-2): GAGVSQSPRYKVAKRGQDVALRCDPISGHVSLFWYQQALGQGPEFLTYFQNEAQLDKSGLPSDRFFAERPEGSVSTLKIQRTQQEDSAVYLCASSLGVTSNRGGYTFGSGTRLTVV.

V gene TRBV3-1 combines with J gene TRBJ2-3; D perhaps matches TRBD2 (6 bases). V lost 0 bases, J lost 0 bases, and 16 bases lay in between. The CDR3 sequence is 18 residues long. CDR1 is LGHDT, CDR2 YNNKEL, per germline (reference sequence). CDR3 coding DNA: TGTGCCAGCAGCCAAGACACGGAGGGTTGGGGTAGCACAGATACGCAGTATTTT. This gives the protein CASSQDTEGWGSTDTQYF.

The chain carries TRBV2 and TRBJ2-5, with TRBD1 matching over 7 bases. The CDR3 covers 15 residues. V gave up 0 bases and J gave up 1 base; unmatched junction bases: 2. The germline gives CDR1 SNHLY, CDR2 FYNNEI. CDR3 coding DNA: TGTGCCAGCAGTGAAGCGGGACAGACCCAAGAGACCCAGTACTTC. Its protein product is CASSEAGQTQETQYF.

This clonotype was seen only a few times. This chain joins TRBV6-2 or TRBV6-3 and TRBJ1-5, with D possibly TRBD1 on 5 matching bases. Per the germline V gene, CDR1 is MNHEY and CDR2 is SVGEGT. V gave up 7 bases and J gave up 3 bases, with 10 bases separating them. The CDR3 runs 13 residues. The CDR3, as DNA: TGTGCCAGCACCGACAGCCCCAATCAGCCCCAGCATTTT. Protein: CASTDSPNQPQHF.

There are a few counts of this clonotype. The CDR3 spells CASSAQGNSYEQYV. The CDR3 DNA sequence: TGTGCCAGCAGTGCACAGGGTAACTCCTACGAGCAGTACGTC. The rearrangement uses TRBV6-5 and TRBJ2-7; D might be TRBD1 (6 bases). The length of the CDR3 is 14 residues. V lost 5 bases to trimming and J lost 0 bases, with 11 bases between them. The germline V gene encodes CDR1 MNHEY and CDR2 SVGAGI.

This clonotype was counted only a few times. The CDR3 protein is CSATPTGGSETQYF. CDR3 DNA: TGCAGTGCTACCCCCACAGGGGGCTCAGAGACCCAGTACTTC. J is TRBJ2-5 and V is TRBV20-1; 9 bases line up with TRBD1. Germline CDR1 and CDR2: DFQATT and SNEGSKA (reference sequence). With V trimmed by 4 bases and J by 4 bases, 7 bases remained unmatched. The CDR3 spans 14 residues.

The rearrangement joins TRBV7-3 to TRBJ1-2; no clear D. Germline-derived CDR1 and CDR2 are SGHTA and FQGTGA. V lost 5 bases to trimming and J lost 2 bases, with 9 bases between them. The CDR3 totals 13 residues. In DNA form, the CDR3 reads TGTGCCAGCAGCCCCGGGGTGAACTATGGCTACACCTTC. Translation gives CASSPGVNYGYTF.

This clonotype was found many times. The chain uses TRBV7-2 and TRBJ1-1, with D uncertain. Germline V gives CDR1 SGHTA, CDR2 FQGNSA. Deletions cut 4 bases from V and 3 bases from J, with 9 bases between. CDR3 length equals 13 residues. The CDR3 DNA reads as TGTGCCAGCAGCTCCAGGTGGGACACTGAAGCTTTCTTT. This translates into CASSSRWDTEAFF.

This clonotype was detected many times. The chain is built from TRBV6-6 and TRBJ2-2; 11 bases are shared with TRBD2. CDR3 length: 16 amino acids. The germline V gene encodes CDR1 MNHNY and CDR2 SVGAGI (reference sequence). The V segment lost 5 bases and the J segment 3 bases; nucleotides outside the gene matches: 5. CDR3 in DNA: TGTGCCAGCAGTCCAAGGGGACTAGCGGACACCGGGGAGCTGTTTTTT. This sequence encodes CASSPRGLADTGELFF.

V usage is TRBV7-9 and J usage is TRBJ2-4; 7 bases line up with TRBD2. J lost 1 base, V lost 6 bases, and 3 bases had no gene match. The germline CDR1 and CDR2 sequences are SEHNR and FQNEAQ (reference sequence). This CDR3 comprises 14 residues. The CDR3 sequence: CASRGGEAKNIQYF. The DNA of the CDR3 is TGTGCCAGCAGGGGAGGGGAGGCCAAAAACATTCAGTACTTC.